Here is one T cell receptor (beta chain) with its context. Germline V gives CDR1 SGHAT, CDR2 FQNNGV. V shed 4 bases, J shed 1 base, and the junction held 6 bases outside the gene matches. There are 16 residues in the CDR3. The data are from a study of blood T cell repertoires in COVID-19. Overall study: PBMCs, B-cell-depleted T cells, or T cells provided the cDNA or gDNA that made up the material.

Clinical history reported by participants formed the basis on which cohorts were assigned. Original methodology: Nucleated cell number was recorded as an estimate derived from reference gene primer amplification. Clones were read by immunoSEQ multiplex PCR, and TCRdb kept only the in-frame ones, dropping some. The V and J calls and clone size are taken from that table; D and trimming were inferred from the DNA. Of fewer than 400,000 clones listed, approximately 92% are singletons. The chain links TRBV11-2 to TRBJ2-1; 8 bases line up with TRBD1. The receptor comes from a woman younger than 45 who had recovered from COVID-19. The material sequenced was PBMCs or T cells enriched from blood (not recorded which). DNA of the CDR3: TGTGCCAGCAGCTCGGGACAGGCAATTTCCTACAATGAGCAGTTCTTC. Translated, it gives CASSSGQAISYNEQFF.